This T cell receptor beta chain was found in a study of response to subunit inactivated influenza vaccine. Many counts were recorded for this clonotype. The antigen is undetermined. The study's findings and limits: T cells newly recruited by each seasonal influenza vaccination are few, the authors suggested.

TCRdb re-called the RT-PCR reads through MiXCR, storing one row per CDR3 protein. In the table there are just over 300,000 distinct CDR3 sequences, 20% to 25% of which are singletons. V lost 0 bases, J lost 8 bases, and 10 bases lay in between. Germline V CDR1 and CDR2: DFQATT, SNEGSKA (reference sequence). The CDR3 consists of 13 residues. The receptor's source is a man aged 50 to 75 who received an inactivated influenza vaccine. The sample in question was PBMCs from blood, obtained approximately 20 months after vaccination. The rearrangement joins TRBV20-1 to TRBJ1-4; no reliable D call. CDR3 bases: TGCAGTGCTAGAGAAGGTAGAAGGGAAAAACTGTTTTTT. Protein: CSAREGRREKLFF.